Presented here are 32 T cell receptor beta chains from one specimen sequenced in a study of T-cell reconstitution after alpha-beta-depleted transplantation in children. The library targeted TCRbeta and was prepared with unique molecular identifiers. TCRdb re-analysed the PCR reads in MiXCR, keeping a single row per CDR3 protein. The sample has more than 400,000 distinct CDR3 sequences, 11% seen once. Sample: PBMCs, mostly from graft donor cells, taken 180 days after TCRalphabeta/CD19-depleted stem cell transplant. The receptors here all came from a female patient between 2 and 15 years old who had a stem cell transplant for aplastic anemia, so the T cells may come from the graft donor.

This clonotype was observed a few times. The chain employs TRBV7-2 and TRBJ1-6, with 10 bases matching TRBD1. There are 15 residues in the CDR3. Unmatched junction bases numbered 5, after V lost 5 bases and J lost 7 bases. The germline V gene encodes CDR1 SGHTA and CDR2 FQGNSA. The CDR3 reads CASSGQGVMNSPLHF. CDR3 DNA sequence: TGTGCCAGCAGCGGACAGGGGGTAATGAATTCACCCCTCCACTTT.

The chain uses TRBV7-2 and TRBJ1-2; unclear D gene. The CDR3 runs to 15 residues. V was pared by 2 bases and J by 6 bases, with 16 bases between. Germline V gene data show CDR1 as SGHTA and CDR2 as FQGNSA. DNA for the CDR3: TGTGCCAGCAGCTTATATAAAGCAGCGCTAAATGGCTACACCTTC. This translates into CASSLYKAALNGYTF.

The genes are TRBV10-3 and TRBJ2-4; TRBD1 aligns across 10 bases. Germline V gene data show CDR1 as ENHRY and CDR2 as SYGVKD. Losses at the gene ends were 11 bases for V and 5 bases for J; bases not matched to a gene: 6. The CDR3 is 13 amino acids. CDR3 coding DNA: TGTGCCGCTGCCGGGACAGGGGAAAACATTCAGTACTTC. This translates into CAAAGTGENIQYF.

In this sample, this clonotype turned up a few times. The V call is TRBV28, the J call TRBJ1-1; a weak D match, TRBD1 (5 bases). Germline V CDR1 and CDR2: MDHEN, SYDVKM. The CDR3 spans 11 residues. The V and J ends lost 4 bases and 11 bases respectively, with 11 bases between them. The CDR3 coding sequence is TGTGCCAGCAGTTATCGACAGTCGGCTTTCTTT. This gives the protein CASSYRQSAFF.

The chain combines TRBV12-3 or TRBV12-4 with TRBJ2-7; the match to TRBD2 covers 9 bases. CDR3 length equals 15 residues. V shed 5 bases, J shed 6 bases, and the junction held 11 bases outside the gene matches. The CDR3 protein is CASSLTGTSMSEQYV. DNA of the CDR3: TGTGCCAGCAGTCTTACCGGGACTAGCATGAGCGAGCAGTACGTC.

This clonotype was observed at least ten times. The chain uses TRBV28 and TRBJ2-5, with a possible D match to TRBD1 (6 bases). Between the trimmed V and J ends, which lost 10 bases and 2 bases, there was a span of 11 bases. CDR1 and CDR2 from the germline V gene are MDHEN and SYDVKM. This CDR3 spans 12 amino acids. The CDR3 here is CATGVQQETQYF. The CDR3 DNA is TGTGCCACAGGGGTCCAGCAAGAGACCCAGTACTTC. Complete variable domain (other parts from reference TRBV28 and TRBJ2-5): DVKVTQSSRYLVKRTGEKVFLECVQDMDHENMFWYRQDPGLGLRLIYFSYDVKMKEKGDIPEGYSVSREKKERFSLILESASTNQTSMYLCATGVQQETQYFGPGTRLLVL.

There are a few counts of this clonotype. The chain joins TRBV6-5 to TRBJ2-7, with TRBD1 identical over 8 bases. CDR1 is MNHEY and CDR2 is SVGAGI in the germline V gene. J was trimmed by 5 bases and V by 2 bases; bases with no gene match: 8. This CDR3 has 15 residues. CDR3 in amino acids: CASSYRIDRGHEQYF. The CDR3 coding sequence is TGTGCCAGCAGTTACAGAATTGACAGGGGCCACGAGCAGTACTTC.

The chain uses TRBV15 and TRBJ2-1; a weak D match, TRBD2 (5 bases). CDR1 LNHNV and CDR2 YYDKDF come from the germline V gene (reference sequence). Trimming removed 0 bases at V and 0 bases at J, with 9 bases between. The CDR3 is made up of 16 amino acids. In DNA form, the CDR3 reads TGTGCCACCAGCAGAGATCAGCGGCGCTCCTACAATGAGCAGTTCTTC. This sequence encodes CATSRDQRRSYNEQFF.

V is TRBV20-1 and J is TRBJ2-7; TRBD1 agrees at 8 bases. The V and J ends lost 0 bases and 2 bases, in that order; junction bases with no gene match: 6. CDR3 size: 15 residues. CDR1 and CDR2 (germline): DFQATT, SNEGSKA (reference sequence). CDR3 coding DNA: TGCAGTGCTAGAGATCCGGACAGGGATCCCTACGAGCAGTACTTC. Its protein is CSARDPDRDPYEQYF.

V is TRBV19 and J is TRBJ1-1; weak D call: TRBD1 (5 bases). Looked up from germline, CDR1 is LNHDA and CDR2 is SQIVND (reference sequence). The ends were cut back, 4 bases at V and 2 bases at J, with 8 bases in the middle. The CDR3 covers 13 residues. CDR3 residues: CASSTQVNTEAFF. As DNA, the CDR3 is TGTGCCAGTAGTACACAGGTTAACACTGAAGCTTTCTTT. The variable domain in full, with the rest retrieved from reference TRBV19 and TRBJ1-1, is DGGITQSPKYLFRKEGQNVTLSCEQNLNHDAMYWYRQDPGQGLRLIYYSQIVNDFQKGDIAEGYSVSREKKESFPLTVTSAQKNPTAFYLCASSTQVNTEAFFGQGTRLTVV.

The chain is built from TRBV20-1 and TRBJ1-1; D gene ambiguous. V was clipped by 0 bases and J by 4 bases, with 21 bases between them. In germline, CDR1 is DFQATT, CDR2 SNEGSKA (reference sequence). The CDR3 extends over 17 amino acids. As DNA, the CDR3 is TGCAGTGCTAGAGATTATCGGGATTTTATCTGGGGCACTGAAGCTTTCTTT. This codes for CSARDYRDFIWGTEAFF.

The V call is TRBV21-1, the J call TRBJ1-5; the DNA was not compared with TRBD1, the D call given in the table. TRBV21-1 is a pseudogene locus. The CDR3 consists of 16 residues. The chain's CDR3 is CASSKDGQGVNQPQHF. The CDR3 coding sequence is TGTGCCAGCAGCAAAGACGGACAGGGGGTGAATCAGCCCCAGCATTTT.

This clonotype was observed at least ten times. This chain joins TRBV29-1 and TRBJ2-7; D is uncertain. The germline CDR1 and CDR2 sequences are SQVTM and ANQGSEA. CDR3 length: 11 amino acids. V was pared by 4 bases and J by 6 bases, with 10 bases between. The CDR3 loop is CSVVKEVEQYF. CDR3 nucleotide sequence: TGCAGCGTTGTCAAGGAAGTCGAGCAGTACTTC.

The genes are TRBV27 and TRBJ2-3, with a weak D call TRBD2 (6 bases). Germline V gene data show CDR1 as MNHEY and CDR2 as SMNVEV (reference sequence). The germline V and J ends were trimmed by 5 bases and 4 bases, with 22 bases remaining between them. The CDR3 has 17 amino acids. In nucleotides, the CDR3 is TGTGCCAGCAGTCCGATATGGGGAGGTGGCGCCTCAGATACGCAGTATTTT. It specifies CASSPIWGGGASDTQYF.

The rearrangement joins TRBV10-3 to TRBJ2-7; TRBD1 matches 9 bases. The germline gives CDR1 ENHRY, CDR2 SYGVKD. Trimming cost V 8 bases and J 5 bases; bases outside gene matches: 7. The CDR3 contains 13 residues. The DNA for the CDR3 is TGTGCCATCCTAAGCCGGACAGGGGACGAGCAGTACTTC. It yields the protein CAILSRTGDEQYF.

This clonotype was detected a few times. CDR3 DNA: TGTGCCATCAGTGAACTAGCAATAAGGGAGCAGTTCTTC. It specifies CAISELAIREQFF. V and J are TRBV10-3 and TRBJ2-1, with a possible D match to TRBD2 (6 bases). The CDR3 is 13 amino acids. CDR1 and CDR2 from the germline V gene are ENHRY and SYGVKD. Trimming left V 3 bases short and J 10 bases short, with 13 bases between.

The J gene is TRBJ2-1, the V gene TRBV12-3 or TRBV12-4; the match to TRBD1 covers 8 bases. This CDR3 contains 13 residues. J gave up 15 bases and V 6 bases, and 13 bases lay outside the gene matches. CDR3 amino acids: CASSRRQGQNLFF. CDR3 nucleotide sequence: TGTGCCAGCAGCCGCCGACAGGGGCAAAACCTGTTCTTC.

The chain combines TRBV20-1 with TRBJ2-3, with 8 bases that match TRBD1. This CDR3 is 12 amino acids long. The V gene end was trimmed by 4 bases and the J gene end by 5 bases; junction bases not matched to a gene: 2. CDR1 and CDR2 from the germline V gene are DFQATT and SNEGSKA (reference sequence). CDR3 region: CSATQGVDTQYF. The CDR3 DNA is TGCAGTGCTACACAGGGGGTAGATACGCAGTATTTT.

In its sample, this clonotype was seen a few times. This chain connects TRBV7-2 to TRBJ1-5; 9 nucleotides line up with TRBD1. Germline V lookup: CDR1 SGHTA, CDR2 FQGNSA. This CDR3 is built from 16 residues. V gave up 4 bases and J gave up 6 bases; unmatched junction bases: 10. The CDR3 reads CASSSLATTGGQPQHF. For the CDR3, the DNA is TGTGCCAGCAGCTCCTTGGCGACGACAGGGGGTCAGCCCCAGCATTTT.

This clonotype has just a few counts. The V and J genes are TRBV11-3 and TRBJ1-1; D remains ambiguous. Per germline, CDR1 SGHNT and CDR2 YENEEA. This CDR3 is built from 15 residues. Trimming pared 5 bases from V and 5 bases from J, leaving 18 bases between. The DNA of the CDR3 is TGTGCCAGCAGCCTTGGTTCACCCCTAGGGACTGAAGCTTTCTTT. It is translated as CASSLGSPLGTEAFF.

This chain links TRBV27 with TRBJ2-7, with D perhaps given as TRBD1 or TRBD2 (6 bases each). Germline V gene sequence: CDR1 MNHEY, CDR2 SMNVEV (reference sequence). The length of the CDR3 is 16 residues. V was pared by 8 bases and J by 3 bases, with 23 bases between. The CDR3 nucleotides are TGTGCCAGCGCCATGCGGGGAGAGAGGGGGTACTACGAGCAGTACTTC. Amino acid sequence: CASAMRGERGYYEQYF.

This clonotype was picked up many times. In DNA form, the CDR3 reads TGCAGCGTTGGGAACACTGAAGCTTTCTTT. It encodes CSVGNTEAFF. The rearrangement joins TRBV29-1 to TRBJ1-1; D is ambiguous. CDR3 size: 10 residues. Trimming removed 4 bases from V and 1 base from J, with 1 base in between. CDR1 is SQVTM and CDR2 is ANQGSEA in the germline V gene.

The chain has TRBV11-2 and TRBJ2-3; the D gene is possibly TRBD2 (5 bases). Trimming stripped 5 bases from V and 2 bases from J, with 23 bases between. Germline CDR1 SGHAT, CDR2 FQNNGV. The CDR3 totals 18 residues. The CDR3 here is CASSRRTDPILYTDTQYF. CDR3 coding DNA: TGTGCCAGCAGCCGGAGGACGGATCCCATATTGTACACAGATACGCAGTATTTT.

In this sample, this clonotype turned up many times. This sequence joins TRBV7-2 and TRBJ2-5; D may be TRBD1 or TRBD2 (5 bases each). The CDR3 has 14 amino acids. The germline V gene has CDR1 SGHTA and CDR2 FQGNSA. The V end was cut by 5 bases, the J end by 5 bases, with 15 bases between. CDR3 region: CASSRTGGAETQYF. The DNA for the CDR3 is TGTGCCAGCAGCCGAACTGGGGGAGCGGAGACCCAGTACTTC.

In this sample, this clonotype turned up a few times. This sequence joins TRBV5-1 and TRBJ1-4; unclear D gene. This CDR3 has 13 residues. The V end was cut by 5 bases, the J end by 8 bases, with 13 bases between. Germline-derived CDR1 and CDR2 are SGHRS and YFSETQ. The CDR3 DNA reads TGCGCCAGCAGACTGGGTTACGAAGAAAAACTGTTTTTT. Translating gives CASRLGYEEKLFF.

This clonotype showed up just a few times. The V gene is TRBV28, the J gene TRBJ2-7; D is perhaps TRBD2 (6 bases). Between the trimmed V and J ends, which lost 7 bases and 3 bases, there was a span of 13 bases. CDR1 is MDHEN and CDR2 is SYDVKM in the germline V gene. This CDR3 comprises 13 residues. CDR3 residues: CASNVADHYEQYF. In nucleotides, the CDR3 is TGTGCCAGCAACGTAGCGGACCACTACGAGCAGTACTTC.

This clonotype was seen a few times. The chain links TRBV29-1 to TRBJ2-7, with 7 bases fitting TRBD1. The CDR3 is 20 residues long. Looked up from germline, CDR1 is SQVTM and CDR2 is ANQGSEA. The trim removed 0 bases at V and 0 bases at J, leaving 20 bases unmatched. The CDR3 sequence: CSVEDPETGLFPASSYEQYV. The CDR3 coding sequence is TGCAGCGTTGAAGATCCTGAGACAGGGCTTTTCCCCGCGAGCTCCTACGAGCAGTACGTC.

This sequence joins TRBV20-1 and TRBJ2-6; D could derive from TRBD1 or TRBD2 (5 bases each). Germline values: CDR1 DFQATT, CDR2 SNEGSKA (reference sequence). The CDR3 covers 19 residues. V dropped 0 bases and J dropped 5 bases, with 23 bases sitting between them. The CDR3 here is CSARERGDGLRVRANVLTF. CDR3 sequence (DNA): TGCAGTGCTAGAGAAAGGGGCGACGGACTCCGAGTTCGGGCCAACGTCCTGACTTTC.

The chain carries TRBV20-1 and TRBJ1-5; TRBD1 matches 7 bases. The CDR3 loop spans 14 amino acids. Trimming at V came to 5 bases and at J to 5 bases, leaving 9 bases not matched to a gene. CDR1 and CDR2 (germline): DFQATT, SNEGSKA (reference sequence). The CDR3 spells CSASPPGQYQPQHF. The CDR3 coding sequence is TGCAGTGCTTCCCCTCCGGGACAGTATCAGCCCCAGCATTTT.

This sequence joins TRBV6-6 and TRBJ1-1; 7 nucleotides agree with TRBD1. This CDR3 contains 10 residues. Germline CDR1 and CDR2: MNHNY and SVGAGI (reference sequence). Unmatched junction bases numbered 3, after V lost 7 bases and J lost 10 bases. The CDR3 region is CASIHRGAFF. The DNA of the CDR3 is TGTGCCAGCATTCACAGGGGAGCTTTCTTT.

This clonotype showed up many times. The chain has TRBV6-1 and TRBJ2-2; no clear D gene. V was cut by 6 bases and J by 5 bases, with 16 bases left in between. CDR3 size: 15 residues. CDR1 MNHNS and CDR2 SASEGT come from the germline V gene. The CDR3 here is CASSPPGWGTGELFF. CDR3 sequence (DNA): TGTGCCAGCAGCCCGCCTGGATGGGGAACCGGGGAGCTGTTTTTT.

The DNA for the CDR3 is TGTGCCAGCAGTTTATCGGGAGGGCCAAATTCACCCCTCCACTTT. This gives the protein CASSLSGGPNSPLHF. The rearrangement links TRBV27 to TRBJ1-6; D not resolved. The length of the CDR3 is 15 residues. Trimming took off 0 bases at V and 7 bases at J, with 10 bases between the two ends. Germline CDR1 MNHEY, CDR2 SMNVEV (reference sequence).